These 21 T cell receptor beta chains originate from one sample sequenced in a study of shared clonotypes between healthy human individuals. Produced via immunoSEQ multiplex PCR; TCRdb's table is partial and in-frame only. The repertoire holds more than 2,000,000 clones, with over 90% as singletons. Material for sequencing was naive CD4+ T cells from PBMCs. The sample's subset: CD45RA+ positively selected. The origin of the receptors is a man between 18 and 29 years old in good health. Some clones in this sample may be carry-over from other donors' samples.

The CDR3, as DNA: TGCGCCAGCAGCCGAGCGAGACTAGCGGATCATTCCTACGAGCAGTACTTC. Translating it yields CASSRARLADHSYEQYF. This chain links TRBV10-1 with TRBJ2-7, with 9 bases lining up with TRBD2. There are 17 residues in the CDR3. Germline V gives CDR1 WNHNN, CDR2 SYGVQD (reference sequence). V dropped 6 bases and J dropped 1; count of bases not matched to a gene: 13.

The chain links TRBV6-5 to TRBJ2-1; D remains unclear. The CDR3 has 13 residues. Looked up from germline, CDR1 is MNHEY and CDR2 is SVGAGI. With 0 bases removed from V and 10 bases from J, the gap between germline ends came to 10 bases. The CDR3 sequence is CASSYSPRLEQFF. The CDR3 DNA reads as TGTGCCAGCAGTTACTCCCCCAGATTGGAGCAGTTCTTC.

The chain combines TRBV25-1 with TRBJ1-2, with 7 bases matching TRBD1. CDR1 and CDR2 (germline): MGHDK, SYGVNS. The CDR3 has 13 residues. Trimming took 8 bases from V and 5 from J; bases not matched to a gene: 8. Written as DNA, the CDR3 is TGTGCCAGCTCACAGGGGTTTCATTATGGCTACACCTTC. Protein sequence: CASSQGFHYGYTF.

The chain is built from TRBV9 and TRBJ2-3; TRBD2 matches at 10 bases. Germline assignment: CDR1 SGDLS and CDR2 YYNGEE. This CDR3 has 15 residues. Trimming removed 5 bases from V and 3 bases from J; junction bases left unmatched: 6. CDR3: CASSSLAGVTDTQYF. Here the CDR3 DNA reads TGTGCCAGCAGTTCTCTAGCGGGAGTAACAGATACGCAGTATTTT.

The DNA of the CDR3 is TGTGCCAGCAGCCCTGGACTGACGGGAGGGCTCTCCGGGGAGCTGTTTTTT. This encodes CASSPGLTGGLSGELFF. This chain joins TRBV4-2 and TRBJ2-2; TRBD2 matches 8 bases. Germline CDR1 and CDR2: LGHNA and YNFKEQ. V shed 4 bases and J 6 bases; nucleotides not matched to a gene: 13. The length of the CDR3 is 17 residues.

The rearrangement joins TRBV19 to TRBJ2-1; no reliable D call. V shed 3 bases and J shed 0 bases, with 9 bases lying between them. CDR3 size: 15 residues. Germline CDR1 and CDR2: LNHDA and SQIVND (reference sequence). This CDR3 is CASSILRSSYNEQFF. The CDR3 region has the DNA TGTGCCAGTAGTATCCTGAGATCCTCCTACAATGAGCAGTTCTTC.

The genes are TRBV7-9 and TRBJ2-2; the D gene is possibly TRBD2 (5 bases). This CDR3 spans 15 amino acids. From germline, CDR1 is SEHNR and CDR2 FQNEAQ (reference sequence). Trimming took 2 bases from V and 6 from J, leaving 13 bases between them. CDR3 sequence reads: CASSLQSTRAGELFF. The CDR3 DNA follows: TGTGCCAGCAGCTTACAAAGTACTAGGGCCGGGGAGCTGTTTTTT.

The CDR3, as DNA: TGTGCCAGCAGCGTTACACCCGCCAAAAACATTCAGTACTTC. Amino acids: CASSVTPAKNIQYF. The chain joins TRBV28 to TRBJ2-4; D is unresolved. The V and J ends lost 6 bases and 1 base respectively, with 10 bases between them. This CDR3 has 14 amino acids. Germline assignment: CDR1 MDHEN and CDR2 SYDVKM.

J is TRBJ1-6 and V is TRBV11-2; 12 bases match TRBD1. Per the germline V gene, CDR1 is SGHAT and CDR2 is FQNNGV. The CDR3 length is 16 residues. J lost 7 bases, V lost 5 bases, and 6 bases had no gene match. The CDR3 reads CASSPGTGGLNSPLHF. Here the CDR3 DNA reads TGTGCCAGCAGCCCCGGGACAGGGGGCTTGAATTCACCCCTCCACTTT.

The V gene is TRBV4-2, the J gene TRBJ2-2, with D perhaps given as TRBD1 or TRBD2 (6 bases each). V was pared by 4 bases and J by 2 bases, with 11 bases between. The CDR3 totals 15 residues. Germline CDR1 is LGHNA and CDR2 is YNFKEQ. The CDR3 DNA reads as TGTGCCAGCAGCCGGGGGGCAGACAACACCGGGGAGCTGTTTTTT. Translated, it gives CASSRGADNTGELFF.

The chain has TRBV6-5 and TRBJ1-5, with a tentative D call TRBD1 (5 bases). The CDR3 is 13 amino acids. V lost 6 bases, J lost 5 bases, and 11 bases lay in between. The V gene's germline CDR1 is MNHEY and CDR2 SVGAGI. CDR3 nucleotides: TGTGCCAGCAGATCCGACAGACATCAGCCCCAGCATTTT. Amino acids: CASRSDRHQPQHF.

The chain has TRBV14 and TRBJ1-6, with unresolved D. The CDR3 runs 13 residues. Germline-derived CDR1 and CDR2 are SGHDN and FVKESK. Deletions cut 6 bases from V and 4 bases from J, with 7 bases between. CDR3: CASSEQYNSPLHF. The CDR3 nucleotides read TGTGCCAGCAGTGAACAGTATAATTCACCCCTCCACTTT.

This chain joins TRBV10-3 and TRBJ2-7; D is ambiguous. Germline V gene data show CDR1 as ENHRY and CDR2 as SYGVKD. The V gene lost 2 bases and the J gene lost 2 bases, with 16 bases spanning the gap. This CDR3 region has 16 residues. The CDR3 DNA is TGTGCCATCAGTGAGGTTGTCGGCTTCCCCCCCTACGAGCAGTACTTC. Amino acids: CAISEVVGFPPYEQYF.

This chain uses TRBV6-1 with TRBJ2-7; no definite D call. V was trimmed by 1 base and J by 7 bases, leaving 14 bases between them. This CDR3 spans 14 amino acids. Germline V gene lookup returns CDR1 MNHNS and CDR2 SASEGT. CDR3 bases: TGTGCCAGCAGTGAAGATGGGGTTCGCAGTGAGCAGTACTTC. It yields the protein CASSEDGVRSEQYF.

In this sample, this clone turned up once. The rearrangement links TRBV7-9 to TRBJ2-5; D uncertain. Trimming shortened V by 1 base and J by 5 bases, and 11 bases separated the two germline ends. This CDR3 comprises 14 residues. Germline V gene lookup returns CDR1 SEHNR and CDR2 FQNEAQ (reference sequence). The CDR3 bases are TGTGCCAGCAGCTTAGTTGGTCTCAAGGAGACCCAGTACTTC. Translated, it gives CASSLVGLKETQYF. Supplemented by reference TRBV7-9 and TRBJ2-5, the full variable domain reads DTGVSQNPRHKITKRGQNVTFRCDPISEHNRLYWYRQTLGQGPEFLTYFQNEAQLEKSRLLSDRFSAERPKGSFSTLEIQRTEQGDSAMYLCASSLVGLKETQYFGPGTRLLVL.

This chain links TRBV29-1 with TRBJ2-1; 9 bases are shared with TRBD1. The V segment lost 7 bases and the J segment 5 bases; nucleotides outside the gene matches: 12. The germline CDR1 and CDR2 sequences are SQVTM and ANQGSEA. The CDR3 is made up of 15 amino acids. The CDR3 loop reads CSGDRGQGGDNEQFF. Here the CDR3 DNA reads TGCAGCGGCGATCGGGGACAGGGTGGAGACAATGAGCAGTTCTTC.

This chain links TRBV6-1 with TRBJ2-3; 9 bases map to TRBD2. V lost 4 bases and J lost 6; bases outside the gene matches: 14. CDR3 length: 17 residues. The germline gives CDR1 MNHNS, CDR2 SASEGT. CDR3: CASSAYSGGRAGDTQYF. DNA of the CDR3: TGTGCCAGCAGTGCATATAGTGGCGGGAGGGCCGGGGATACGCAGTATTTT.

With respect to this clone: One junction end disagrees with the germline gene, perhaps due to a read error. The rearrangement links TRBV19 to TRBJ1-3; D is unresolved. Germline CDR1 and CDR2: LNHDA and SQIVND (reference sequence). The CDR3 consists of 14 residues. CDR3 nucleotide sequence: TGTGCCAGTAGCTCCCAACCCTCTGGAAACACCATTTATTTT. Protein product: CASSSQPSGNTIYF.

The chain couples TRBV10-3 to TRBJ2-5; 12 positions match TRBD2. Germline assignment: CDR1 ENHRY and CDR2 SYGVKD. V lost 2 bases to trimming and J lost 4 bases; unmatched junction nucleotides: 8. The CDR3 runs 17 residues. Here the CDR3 DNA reads TGTGCCATCAGTGAGGAAATGACTAGCGGGAGCAGAGAGACCCAGTACTTC. Encoded protein: CAISEEMTSGSRETQYF.

This chain uses TRBV6-6 with TRBJ2-1, with 9 positions matching TRBD2. Germline V gene sequence: CDR1 MNHNY, CDR2 SVGAGI (reference sequence). V lost 8 bases and J lost 6; bases outside the gene matches: 11. The CDR3 sequence is 15 residues long. The CDR3 region is CASQLAGVLINEQFF. The CDR3 region has the DNA TGTGCCAGCCAATTAGCGGGAGTGCTTATCAATGAGCAGTTCTTC.

The chain is built from TRBV18 and TRBJ2-3; no clear D gene. The CDR3 is 16 amino acids. The V gene lost 3 bases and the J gene lost 1 base, with 14 bases spanning the gap. In germline, CDR1 is KGHSH, CDR2 LQKENI. The CDR3 protein is CASSPRRTSGTDTQYF. CDR3 DNA: TGTGCCAGCTCACCCCGCCGGACCTCGGGCACAGATACGCAGTATTTT.